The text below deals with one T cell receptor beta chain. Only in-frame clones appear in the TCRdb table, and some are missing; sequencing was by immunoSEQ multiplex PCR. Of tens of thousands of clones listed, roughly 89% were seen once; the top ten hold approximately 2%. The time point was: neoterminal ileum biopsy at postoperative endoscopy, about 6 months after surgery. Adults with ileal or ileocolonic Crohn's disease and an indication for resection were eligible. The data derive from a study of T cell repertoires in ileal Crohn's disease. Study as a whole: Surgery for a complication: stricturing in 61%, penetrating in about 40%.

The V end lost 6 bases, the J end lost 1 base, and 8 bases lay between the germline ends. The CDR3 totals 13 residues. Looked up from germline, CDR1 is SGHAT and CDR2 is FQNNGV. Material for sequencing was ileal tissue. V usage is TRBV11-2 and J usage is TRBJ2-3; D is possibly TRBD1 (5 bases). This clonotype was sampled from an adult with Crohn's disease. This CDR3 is CASSLRGTDTQYF. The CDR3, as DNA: TGTGCCAGCAGTCTCAGGGGCACAGATACGCAGTATTTT. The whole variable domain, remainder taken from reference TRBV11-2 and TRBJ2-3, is EAGVAQSPRYKIIEKRQSVAFWCNPISGHATLYWYQQILGQGPKLLIQFQNNGVVDDSQLPKDRFSAERLKGVDSTLKIQPAKLEDSAVYLCASSLRGTDTQYFGPGTRLTVL.